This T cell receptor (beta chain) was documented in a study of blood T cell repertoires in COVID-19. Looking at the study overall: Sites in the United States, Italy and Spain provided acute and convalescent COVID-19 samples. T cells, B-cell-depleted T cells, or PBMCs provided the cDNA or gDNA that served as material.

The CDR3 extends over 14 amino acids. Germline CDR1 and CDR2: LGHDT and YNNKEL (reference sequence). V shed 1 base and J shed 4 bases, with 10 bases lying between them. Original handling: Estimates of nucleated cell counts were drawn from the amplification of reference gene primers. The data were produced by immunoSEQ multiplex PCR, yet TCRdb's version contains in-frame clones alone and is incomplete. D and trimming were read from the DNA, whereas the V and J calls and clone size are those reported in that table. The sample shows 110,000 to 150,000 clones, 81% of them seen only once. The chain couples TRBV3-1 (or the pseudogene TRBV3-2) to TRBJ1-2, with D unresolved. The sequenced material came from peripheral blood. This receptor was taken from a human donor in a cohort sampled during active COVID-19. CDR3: CASSQAAASYGYTF. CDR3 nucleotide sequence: TGTGCCAGCAGCCAAGCGGCAGCTAGCTATGGCTACACCTTC.